This T cell receptor beta chain emerged from a study of blood T cells in healthy people across ages. Study results and limitations: PBMCs left unsorted prevented a conclusive naive versus antigen-experienced comparison.

This clonotype was counted between two and nine times. The target antigen is unknown. A J-beta primer mix and a sample-barcoded 5' primer were used in a second PCR of roughly 6 to 12 cycles. TCRdb reprocessed the 5' RACE reads via MiXCR and lists one record per CDR3 protein. The sample contains 730,000 or so distinct CDR3 sequences, about 42% of which appear only once. The V gene end was trimmed by 3 bases and the J gene end by 9 bases; junction bases not matched to a gene: 3. Germline V gene data show CDR1 as SGHVS and CDR2 as FNYEAQ. This CDR3 contains 14 residues. The TCR comes from a woman aged 60-75 years in good health. The chain has TRBV7-6 and TRBJ1-6, with 9 bases lining up with TRBD1. The sequencing sample was made of blood. The CDR3 bases are TGTGCCAGCAGCTTGGGGACAGGGTCTTCACCCCTCCACTTT. This codes for CASSLGTGSSPLHF. The full variable domain, completed using reference TRBV7-6 and TRBJ1-6, is GAGVSQSPRYKVTKRGQDVALRCDPISGHVSLYWYRQALGQGPEFLTYFNYEAQQDKSGLPNDRFSAERPEGSISTLTIQRTEQRDSAMYRCASSLGTGSSPLHFGNGTRLTVT.